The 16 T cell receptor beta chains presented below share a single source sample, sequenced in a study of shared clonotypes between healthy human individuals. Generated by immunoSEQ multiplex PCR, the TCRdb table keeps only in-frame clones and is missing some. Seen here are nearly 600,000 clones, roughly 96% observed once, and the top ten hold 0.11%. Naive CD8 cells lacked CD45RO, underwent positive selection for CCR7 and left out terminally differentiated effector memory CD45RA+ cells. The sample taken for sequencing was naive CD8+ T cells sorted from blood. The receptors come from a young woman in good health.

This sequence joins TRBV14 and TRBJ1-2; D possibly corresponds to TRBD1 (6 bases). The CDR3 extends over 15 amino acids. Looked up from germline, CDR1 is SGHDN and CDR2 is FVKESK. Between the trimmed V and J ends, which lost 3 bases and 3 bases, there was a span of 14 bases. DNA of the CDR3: TGTGCCAGCAGCCAGGGGGGGGCCCGGTACTATGGCTACACCTTC. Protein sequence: CASSQGGARYYGYTF.

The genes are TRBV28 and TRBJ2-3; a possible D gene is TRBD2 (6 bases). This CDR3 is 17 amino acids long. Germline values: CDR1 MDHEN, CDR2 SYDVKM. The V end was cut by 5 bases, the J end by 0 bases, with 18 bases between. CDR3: CASSGTHRTASTDTQYF. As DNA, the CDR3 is TGTGCCAGCAGTGGGACTCACCGGACGGCTAGCACAGATACGCAGTATTTT.

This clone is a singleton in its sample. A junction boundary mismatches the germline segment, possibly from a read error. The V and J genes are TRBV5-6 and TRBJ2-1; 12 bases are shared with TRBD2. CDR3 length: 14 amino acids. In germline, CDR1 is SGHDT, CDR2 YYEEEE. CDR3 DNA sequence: TGTGCCAGCAGCCCGGGACTAGCGGGCCTTGGAACCATCTTC. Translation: CASSPGLAGLGTIF.

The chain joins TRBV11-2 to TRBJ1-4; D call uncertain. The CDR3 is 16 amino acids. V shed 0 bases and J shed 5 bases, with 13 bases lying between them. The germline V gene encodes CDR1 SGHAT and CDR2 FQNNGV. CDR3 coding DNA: TGTGCCAGCAGCTTAGATCAGGAGGGAGAGAATGAAAAACTGTTTTTT. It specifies CASSLDQEGENEKLFF.

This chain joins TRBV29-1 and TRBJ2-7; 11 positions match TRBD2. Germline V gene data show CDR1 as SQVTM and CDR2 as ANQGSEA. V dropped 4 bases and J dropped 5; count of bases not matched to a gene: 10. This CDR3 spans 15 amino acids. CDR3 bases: TGCAGCGTTGTCGGGTCTAGCGGGAGGAGCCACGAGCAGTACTTC. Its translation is CSVVGSSGRSHEQYF.

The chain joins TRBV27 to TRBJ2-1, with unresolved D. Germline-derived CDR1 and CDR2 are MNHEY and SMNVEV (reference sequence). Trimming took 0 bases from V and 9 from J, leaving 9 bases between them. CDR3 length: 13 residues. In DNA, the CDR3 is TGTGCCAGCAGTTTATCCTCGAGCCGTGAGCAGTTCTTC. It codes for CASSLSSSREQFF.

CDR3 in amino acids: CASRTPAGYTYEQYF. The CDR3 bases are TGTGCCAGCAGAACGCCAGCGGGATACACCTACGAGCAGTACTTC. The gene calls are TRBV28 and TRBJ2-7; 7 bases are shared with TRBD2. The CDR3 is made up of 15 amino acids. From germline, CDR1 is MDHEN and CDR2 SYDVKM. Losses at the gene ends were 6 bases for V and 2 bases for J; bases not matched to a gene: 10.

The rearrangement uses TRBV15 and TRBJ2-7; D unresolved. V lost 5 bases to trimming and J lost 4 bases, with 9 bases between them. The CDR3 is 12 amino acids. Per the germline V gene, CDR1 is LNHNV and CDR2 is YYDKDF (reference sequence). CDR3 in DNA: TGTGCCACCAGCCATAACAGTTACGAGCAGTACTTC. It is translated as CATSHNSYEQYF.

DNA of the CDR3: TGCGCCAGCAGCTACCAATTCCGGGACAGGGGCTACGAGCAGTACTTC. Its protein is CASSYQFRDRGYEQYF. The chain uses TRBV4-1 and TRBJ2-7, with 10 bases identical to TRBD1. The ends lost 5 bases at V and 3 bases at J; junction bases unmatched: 10. The CDR3 sequence is 16 residues long. Germline V gene lookup returns CDR1 MGHRA and CDR2 YSYEKL.

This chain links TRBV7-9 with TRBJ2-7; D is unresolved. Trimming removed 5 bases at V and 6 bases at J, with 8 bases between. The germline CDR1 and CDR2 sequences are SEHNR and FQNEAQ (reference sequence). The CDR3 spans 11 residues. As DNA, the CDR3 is TGTGCCAGCAGCAGTAGCCCCGAGCAGTACTTC. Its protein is CASSSSPEQYF.

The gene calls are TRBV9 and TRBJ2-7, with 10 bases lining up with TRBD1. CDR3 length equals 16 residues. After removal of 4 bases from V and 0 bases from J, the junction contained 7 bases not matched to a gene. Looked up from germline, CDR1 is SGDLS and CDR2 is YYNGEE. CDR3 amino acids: CASSTSGTGVSYEQYF. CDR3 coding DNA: TGTGCCAGCAGCACTTCCGGGACAGGGGTCTCCTACGAGCAGTACTTC.

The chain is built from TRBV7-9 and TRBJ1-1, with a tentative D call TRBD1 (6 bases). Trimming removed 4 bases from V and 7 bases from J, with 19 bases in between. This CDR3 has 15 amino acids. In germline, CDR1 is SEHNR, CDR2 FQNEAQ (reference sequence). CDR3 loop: CASSSARDTKIEAFF. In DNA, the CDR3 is TGTGCCAGCAGCTCAGCCCGGGACACTAAGATTGAAGCTTTCTTT.

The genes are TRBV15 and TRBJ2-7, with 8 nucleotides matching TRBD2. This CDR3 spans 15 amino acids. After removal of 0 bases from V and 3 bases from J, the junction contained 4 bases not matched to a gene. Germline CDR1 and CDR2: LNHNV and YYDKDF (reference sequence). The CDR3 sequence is CATSRDRTSGYEQYF. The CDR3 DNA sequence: TGTGCCACCAGCAGAGATCGAACTAGCGGCTACGAGCAGTACTTC.

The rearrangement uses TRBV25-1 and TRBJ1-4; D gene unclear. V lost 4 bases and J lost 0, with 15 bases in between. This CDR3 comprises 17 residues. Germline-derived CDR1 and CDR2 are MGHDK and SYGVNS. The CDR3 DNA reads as TGTGCCAGCAGTGGGGGTGGAAGGCATGCAACTAATGAAAAACTGTTTTTT. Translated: CASSGGGRHATNEKLFF. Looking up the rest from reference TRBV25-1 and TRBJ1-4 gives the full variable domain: EADIYQTPRYLVIGTGKKITLECSQTMGHDKMYWYQQDPGMELHLIHYSYGVNSTEKGDLSSESTVSRIRTEHFPLTLESARPSHTSQYLCASSGGGRHATNEKLFFGSGTQLSVL.

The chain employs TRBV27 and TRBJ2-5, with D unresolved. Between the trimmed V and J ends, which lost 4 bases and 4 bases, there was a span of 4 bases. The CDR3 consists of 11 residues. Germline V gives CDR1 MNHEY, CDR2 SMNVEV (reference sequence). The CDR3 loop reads CASSWGETQYF. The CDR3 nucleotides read TGTGCCAGCAGTTGGGGAGAGACCCAGTACTTC.

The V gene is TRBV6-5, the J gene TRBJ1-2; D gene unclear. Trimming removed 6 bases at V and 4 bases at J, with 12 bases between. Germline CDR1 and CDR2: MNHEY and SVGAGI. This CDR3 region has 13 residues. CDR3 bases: TGTGCCAGCAGCCCCGCGGTGGGCTATGGCTACACCTTC. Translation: CASSPAVGYGYTF.